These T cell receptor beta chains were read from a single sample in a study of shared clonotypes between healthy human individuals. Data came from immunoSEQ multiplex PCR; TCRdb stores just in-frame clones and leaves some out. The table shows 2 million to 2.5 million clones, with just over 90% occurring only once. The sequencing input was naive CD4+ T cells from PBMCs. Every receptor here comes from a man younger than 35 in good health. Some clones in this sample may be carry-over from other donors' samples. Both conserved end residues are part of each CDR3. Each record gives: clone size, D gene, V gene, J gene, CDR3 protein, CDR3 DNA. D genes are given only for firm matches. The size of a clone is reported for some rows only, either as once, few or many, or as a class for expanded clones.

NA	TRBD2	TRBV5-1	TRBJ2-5	CASSLPSGRETQYF	TGCGCCAGCAGCTTGCCTAGCGGGAGGGAGACCCAGTACTTC
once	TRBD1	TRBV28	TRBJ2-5	CASSLWGQGGETQYF	TGTGCCAGCAGTTTATGGGGACAGGGCGGGGAGACCCAGTACTTC
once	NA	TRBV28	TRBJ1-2	CASSLQSPNYGYTF	TGTGCCAGCAGTTTACAAAGCCCTAACTATGGCTACACCTTC
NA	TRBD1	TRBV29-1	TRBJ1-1	CSVQGITEAFF	TGCAGCGTACAGGGGATCACTGAAGCTTTCTTT
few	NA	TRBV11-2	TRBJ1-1	CASSRGWGAFF	TGTGCCAGCAGCAGGGGGTGGGGAGCTTTCTTT
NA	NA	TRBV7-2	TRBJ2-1	CASSRDFSSYNEQFF	TGTGCCAGCAGCCGGGACTTTAGCTCCTACAATGAGCAGTTCTTC
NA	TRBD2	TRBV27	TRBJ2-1	CASSTSSSGSWNEQFF	TGTGCCAGCAGTACTTCCTCTAGCGGGAGTTGGAATGAGCAGTTCTTC
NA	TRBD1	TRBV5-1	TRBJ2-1	CASSPGTGYNEQFF	TGCGCCAGCAGCCCCGGGACAGGCTACAATGAGCAGTTCTTC
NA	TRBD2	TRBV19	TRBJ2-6	CASSIAVGGGRSGANVLTF	TGTGCCAGTAGTATTGCCGTTGGCGGGGGACGCTCTGGGGCCAACGTCCTGACTTTC
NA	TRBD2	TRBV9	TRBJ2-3	CASSVSSGGSGTDTQYF	TGTGCCAGCAGCGTATCATCGGGCGGGAGCGGCACAGATACGCAGTATTTT
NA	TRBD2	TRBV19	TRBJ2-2	CASRRTSGISANTGELFF	TGTGCCAGTCGGAGGACTAGCGGGATATCCGCGAACACCGGGGAGCTGTTTTTT
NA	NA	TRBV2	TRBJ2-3	CASSRQRSTDTQYF	TGTGCCAGCAGTCGACAGAGGAGCACAGATACGCAGTATTTT
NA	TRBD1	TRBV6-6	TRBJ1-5	CASRGTGVTQPQHF	TGTGCCAGCAGGGGGACAGGGGTCACTCAGCCCCAGCATTTT
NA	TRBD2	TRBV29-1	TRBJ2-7	CSVGGLAGYEQYF	TGCAGCGTGGGGGGACTAGCTGGGTACGAGCAGTACTTC
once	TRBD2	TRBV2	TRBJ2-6	CASRPTGGRASGANVLTF	TGTGCCAGCAGGCCCACGGGAGGGAGGGCCTCTGGGGCCAACGTCCTGACTTTC
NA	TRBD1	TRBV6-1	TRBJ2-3	CASSEPRTGGPSTDTQYF	TGTGCCAGCAGTGAACCTAGGACAGGGGGCCCCAGCACAGATACGCAGTATTTT
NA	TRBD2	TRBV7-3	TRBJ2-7	CASSPGGGYEQYF	TGTGCCAGCAGCCCCGGGGGGGGCTACGAGCAGTACTTC
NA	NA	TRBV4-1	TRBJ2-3	CASSQAGERRTDTQYF	TGCGCCAGCAGCCAAGCAGGGGAAAGGCGCACAGATACGCAGTATTTT
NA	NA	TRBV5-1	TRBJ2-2	CASSSAPPGSGGSVNTGELFF	TGCGCCAGCAGCTCAGCGCCCCCGGGGTCAGGGGGGTCGGTGAACACCGGGGAGCTGTTTTTT
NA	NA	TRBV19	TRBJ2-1	CASSIIAGTYNEQFF	TGTGCCAGTAGTATAATAGCAGGCACCTACAATGAGCAGTTCTTC
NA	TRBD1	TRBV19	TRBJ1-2	CASSRGTVGYTF	TGTGCCAGTAGTAGGGGGACAGTTGGCTACACCTTC
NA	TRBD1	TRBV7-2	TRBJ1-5	CASSYEQGAGQPQHF	TGTGCCAGCAGCTACGAACAGGGGGCTGGGCAGCCCCAGCATTTT
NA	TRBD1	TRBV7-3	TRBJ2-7	CASSFTGQGNDEQYF	TGTGCCAGCAGCTTTACGGGACAGGGGAACGACGAGCAGTACTTC
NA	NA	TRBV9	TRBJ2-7	CASSVVLSGGSYEQYF	TGTGCCAGCAGCGTAGTTCTCTCGGGCGGCTCCTACGAGCAGTACTTC
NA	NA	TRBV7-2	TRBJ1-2	CASSLVGFGDYGYTF	TGTGCCAGCAGCTTAGTCGGCTTCGGGGACTATGGCTACACCTTC
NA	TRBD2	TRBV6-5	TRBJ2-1	CASSPMAGDHNEQFF	TGTGCCAGCAGTCCTATGGCGGGAGACCACAATGAGCAGTTCTTC
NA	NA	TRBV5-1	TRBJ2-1	CASSLLAHANEQFF	TGCGCCAGCAGCCTCCTAGCTCACGCGAATGAGCAGTTCTTC
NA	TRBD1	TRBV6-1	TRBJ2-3	CASRDRDRSTDTQYF	TGTGCCAGCAGAGACCGGGACAGGAGCACAGATACGCAGTATTTT
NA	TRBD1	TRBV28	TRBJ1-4	CASKPPGGREKLFF	TGTGCCAGCAAGCCTCCAGGGGGAAGGGAAAAACTGTTTTTT
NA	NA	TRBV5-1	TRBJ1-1	CASSSYRVDLNTEAFF	TGCGCCAGCAGCAGTTACAGGGTGGACTTGAACACTGAAGCTTTCTTT
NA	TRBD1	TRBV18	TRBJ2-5	CASSPPTGGETQYF	TGTGCCAGCTCACCACCAACAGGGGGGGAGACCCAGTACTTC
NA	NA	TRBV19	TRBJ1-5	CASSIGWDNHQPQHF	TGTGCCAGTAGTATAGGGTGGGACAACCATCAGCCCCAGCATTTT
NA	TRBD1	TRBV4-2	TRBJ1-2	CASSQGPQATGWNGYTF	TGTGCCAGCAGCCAAGGTCCCCAGGCGACAGGGTGGAATGGCTACACCTTC
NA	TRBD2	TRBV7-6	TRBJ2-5	CASSLVTGTSVGETQYF	TGTGCCAGCAGCTTGGTCACCGGGACTAGCGTAGGAGAGACCCAGTACTTC
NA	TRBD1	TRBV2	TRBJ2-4	CASSEGQGMLAKNIQYF	TGTGCCAGCAGTGAGGGACAGGGGATGCTAGCCAAAAACATTCAGTACTTC
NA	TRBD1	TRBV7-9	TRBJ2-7	CASSLSGDRAYEQYF	TGTGCCAGCAGCTTATCAGGGGACAGAGCCTACGAGCAGTACTTC
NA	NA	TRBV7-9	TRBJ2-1	CASSAVLAESSYNEQFF	TGTGCCAGCAGCGCGGTCCTAGCCGAGAGCTCCTACAATGAGCAGTTCTTC
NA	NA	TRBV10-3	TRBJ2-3	CAISLDSGATSTDTQYF	TGTGCCATCAGCCTCGACTCGGGGGCGACTAGCACAGATACGCAGTATTTT
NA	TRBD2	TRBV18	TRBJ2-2	CASSPYSGRLRAGELFF	TGTGCCAGCTCACCCTATAGCGGGAGGCTCCGGGCCGGGGAGCTGTTTTTT
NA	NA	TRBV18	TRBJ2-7	CASSMGLHYEQYF	TGTGCCAGCTCCATGGGACTTCATTACGAGCAGTACTTC
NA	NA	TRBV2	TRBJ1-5	CASSEGRHSNQPQHF	TGTGCCAGCAGTGAGGGCAGACATAGCAATCAGCCCCAGCATTTT
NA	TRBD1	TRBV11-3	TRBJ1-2	CAGGWPRGLYGYTF	TGTGCCGGAGGATGGCCCAGGGGGCTTTATGGCTACACCTTC
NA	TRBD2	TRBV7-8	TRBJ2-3	CASSLGLAGGTDTQYF	TGTGCCAGCAGCCTGGGACTAGCGGGAGGAACAGATACGCAGTATTTT
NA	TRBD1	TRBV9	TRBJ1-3	CASSVGTGASGNTIYF	TGTGCCAGCAGCGTCGGAACAGGGGCCTCTGGAAACACCATATATTTT
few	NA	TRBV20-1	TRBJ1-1	CSARRDTEAFF	TGCAGTGCCCGAAGAGACACTGAAGCTTTCTTT
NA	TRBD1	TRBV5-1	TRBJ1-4	CASSLGGATNEKLFF	TGCGCCAGCAGCTTAGGGGGCGCAACTAATGAAAAACTGTTTTTT
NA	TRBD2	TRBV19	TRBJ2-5	CATSPLGLAGTQETQYF	TGTGCCACCTCCCCACTGGGACTAGCTGGTACTCAAGAGACCCAGTACTTC
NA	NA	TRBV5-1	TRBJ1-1	CASSLGPDPTEAFF	TGCGCCAGCAGCTTGGGCCCCGATCCGACTGAAGCTTTCTTT